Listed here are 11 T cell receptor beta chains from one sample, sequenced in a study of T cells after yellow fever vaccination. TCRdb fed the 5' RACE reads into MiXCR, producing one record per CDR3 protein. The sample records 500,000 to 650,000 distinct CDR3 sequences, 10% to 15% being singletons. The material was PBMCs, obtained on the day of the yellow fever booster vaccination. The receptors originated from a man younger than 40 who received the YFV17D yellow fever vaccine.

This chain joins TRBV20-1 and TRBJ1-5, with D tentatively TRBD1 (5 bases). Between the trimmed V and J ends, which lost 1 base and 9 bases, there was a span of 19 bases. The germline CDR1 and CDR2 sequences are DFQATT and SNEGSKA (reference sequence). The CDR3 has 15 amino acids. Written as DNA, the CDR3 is TGCAGTGCTAGAGTATCGGGATTGAGTGGGGGGCCCCAGCATTTT. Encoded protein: CSARVSGLSGGPQHF.

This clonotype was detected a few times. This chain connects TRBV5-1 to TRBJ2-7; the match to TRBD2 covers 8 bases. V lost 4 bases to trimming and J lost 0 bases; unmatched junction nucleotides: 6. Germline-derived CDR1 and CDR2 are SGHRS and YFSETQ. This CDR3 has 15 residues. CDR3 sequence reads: CASSALAGSSYEQYF. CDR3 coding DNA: TGCGCCAGCAGCGCTTTAGCGGGAAGCTCCTACGAGCAGTACTTC.

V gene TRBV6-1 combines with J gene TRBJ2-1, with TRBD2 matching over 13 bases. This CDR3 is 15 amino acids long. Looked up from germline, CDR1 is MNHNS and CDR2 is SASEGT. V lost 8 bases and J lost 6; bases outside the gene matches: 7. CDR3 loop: CASARTSGSPNEQFF. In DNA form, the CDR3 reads TGTGCCAGCGCCCGGACTAGCGGGAGCCCCAATGAGCAGTTCTTC.

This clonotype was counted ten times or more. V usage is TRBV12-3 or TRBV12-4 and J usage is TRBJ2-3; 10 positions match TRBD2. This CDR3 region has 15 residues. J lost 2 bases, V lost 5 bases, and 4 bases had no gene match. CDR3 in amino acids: CASSPLAGSTDTQYF. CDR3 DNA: TGTGCCAGCAGTCCACTAGCGGGGTCCACAGATACGCAGTATTTT.

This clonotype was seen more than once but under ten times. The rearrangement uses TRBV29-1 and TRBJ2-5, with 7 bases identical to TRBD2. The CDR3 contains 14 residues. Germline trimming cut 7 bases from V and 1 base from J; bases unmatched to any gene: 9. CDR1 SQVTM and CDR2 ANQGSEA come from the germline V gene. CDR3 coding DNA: TGCAGCGCGGGAAGACTAGCTCGCCAAGAGACCCAGTACTTC. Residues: CSAGRLARQETQYF.

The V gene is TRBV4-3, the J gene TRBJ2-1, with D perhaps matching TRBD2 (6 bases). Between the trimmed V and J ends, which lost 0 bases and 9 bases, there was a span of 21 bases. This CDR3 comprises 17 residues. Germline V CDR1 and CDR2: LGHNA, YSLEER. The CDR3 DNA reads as TGCGCCAGCAGCCAAGACAGGCTAGCGATCAACTTTGGTGAGCAGTTCTTC. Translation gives CASSQDRLAINFGEQFF.

CDR3 protein: CSVPASGGRKTQYF. CDR3 sequence (DNA): TGCAGTGTCCCGGCAAGCGGAGGGAGGAAGACCCAGTACTTC. This sequence joins TRBV20-1 and TRBJ2-5; possible D gene TRBD2, 6 bases. This CDR3 is 14 amino acids long. Trimming pared 7 bases from V and 6 bases from J, leaving 21 bases between. Germline values: CDR1 DFQATT, CDR2 SNEGSKA (reference sequence).

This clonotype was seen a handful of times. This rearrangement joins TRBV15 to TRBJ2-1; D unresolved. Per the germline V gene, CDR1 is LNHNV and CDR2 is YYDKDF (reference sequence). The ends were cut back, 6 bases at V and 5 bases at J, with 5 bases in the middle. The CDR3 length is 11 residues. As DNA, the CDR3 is TGTGCCACCAGGGGGAACAATGAGCAGTTCTTC. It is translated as CATRGNNEQFF. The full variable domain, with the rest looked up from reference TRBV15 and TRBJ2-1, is DAMVIQNPRYQVTQFGKPVTLSCSQTLNHNVMYWYQQKSSQAPKLLFHYYDKDFNNEADTPDNFQSRRPNTSFCFLDIRSPGLGDTAMYLCATRGNNEQFFGPGTRLTVL.

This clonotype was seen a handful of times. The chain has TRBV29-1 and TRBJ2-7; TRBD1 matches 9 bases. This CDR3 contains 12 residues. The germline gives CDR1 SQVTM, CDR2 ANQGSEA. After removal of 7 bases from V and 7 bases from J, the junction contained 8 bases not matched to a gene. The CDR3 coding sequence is TGCAGCGCTTCACTGGGACAGGGAGAGCAGTACTTC. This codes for CSASLGQGEQYF.

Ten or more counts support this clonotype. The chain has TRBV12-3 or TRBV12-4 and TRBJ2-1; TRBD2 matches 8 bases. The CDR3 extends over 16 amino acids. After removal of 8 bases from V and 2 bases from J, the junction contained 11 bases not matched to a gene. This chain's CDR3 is CASHGPSGSTYNEQFF. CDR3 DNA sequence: TGTGCCAGCCATGGGCCTAGCGGGTCCACCTACAATGAGCAGTTCTTC.

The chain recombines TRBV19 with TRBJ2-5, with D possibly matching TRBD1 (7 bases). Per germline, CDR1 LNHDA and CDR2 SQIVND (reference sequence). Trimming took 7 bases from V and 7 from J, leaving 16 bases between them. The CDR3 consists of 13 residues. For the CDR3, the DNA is TGTGCCAGTAACCGGAGGGACAGTCGGACCCAGTACTTC. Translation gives CASNRRDSRTQYF.